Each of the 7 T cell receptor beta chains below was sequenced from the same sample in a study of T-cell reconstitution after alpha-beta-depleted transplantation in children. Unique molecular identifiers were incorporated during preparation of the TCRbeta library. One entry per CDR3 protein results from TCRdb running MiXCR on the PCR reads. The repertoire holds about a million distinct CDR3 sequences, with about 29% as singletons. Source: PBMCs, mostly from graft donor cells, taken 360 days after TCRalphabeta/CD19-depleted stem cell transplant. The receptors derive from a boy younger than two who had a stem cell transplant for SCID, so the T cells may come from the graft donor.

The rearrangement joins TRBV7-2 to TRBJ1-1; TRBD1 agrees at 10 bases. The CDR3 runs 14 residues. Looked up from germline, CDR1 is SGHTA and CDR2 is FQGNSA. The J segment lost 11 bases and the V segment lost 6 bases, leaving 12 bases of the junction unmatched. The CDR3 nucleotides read TGTGCCAGCAGTTACGGGACAGGGGTAGTCTGGGCTTTCTTT. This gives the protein CASSYGTGVVWAFF. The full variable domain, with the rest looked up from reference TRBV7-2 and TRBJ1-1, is GAGVSQSPSNKVTEKGKDVELRCDPISGHTALYWYRQSLGQGLEFLIYFQGNSAPDKSGLPSDRFSAERTGGSVSTLTIQRTQQEDSAVYLCASSYGTGVVWAFFGQGTRLTVV.

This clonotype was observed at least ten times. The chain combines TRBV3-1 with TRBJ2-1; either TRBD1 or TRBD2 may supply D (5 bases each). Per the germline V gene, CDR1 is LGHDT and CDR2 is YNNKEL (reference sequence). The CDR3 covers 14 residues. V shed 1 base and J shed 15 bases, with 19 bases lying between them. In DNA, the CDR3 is TGTGCCAGCAGCCAAGGAACTAGGATCGGGGCTCCGTTCTTC. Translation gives CASSQGTRIGAPFF.

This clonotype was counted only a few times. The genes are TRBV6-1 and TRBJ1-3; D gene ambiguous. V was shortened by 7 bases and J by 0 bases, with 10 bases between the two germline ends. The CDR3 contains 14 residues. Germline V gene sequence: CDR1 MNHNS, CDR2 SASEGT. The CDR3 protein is CASTYGGSGNTIYF. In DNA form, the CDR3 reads TGTGCCAGCACCTACGGAGGCTCTGGAAACACCATATATTTT.

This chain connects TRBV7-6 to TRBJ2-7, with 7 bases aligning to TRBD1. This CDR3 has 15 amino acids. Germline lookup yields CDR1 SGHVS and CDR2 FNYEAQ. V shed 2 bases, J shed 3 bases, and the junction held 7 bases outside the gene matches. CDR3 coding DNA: TGTGCCAGCAGCTTATCAGGACAGGCAGGCTACGAGCAGTACTTC. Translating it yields CASSLSGQAGYEQYF. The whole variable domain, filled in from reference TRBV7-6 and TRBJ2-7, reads GAGVSQSPRYKVTKRGQDVALRCDPISGHVSLYWYRQALGQGPEFLTYFNYEAQQDKSGLPNDRFSAERPEGSISTLTIQRTEQRDSAMYRCASSLSGQAGYEQYFGPGTRLTVT.

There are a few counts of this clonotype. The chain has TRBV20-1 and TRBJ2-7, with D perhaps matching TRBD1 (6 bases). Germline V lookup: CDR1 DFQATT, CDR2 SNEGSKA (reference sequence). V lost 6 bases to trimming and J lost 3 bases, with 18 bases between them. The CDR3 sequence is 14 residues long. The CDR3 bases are TGCAGTGCCACGTCCGCATTAGGGGGCTACGAGCAGTACTTC. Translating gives CSATSALGGYEQYF.

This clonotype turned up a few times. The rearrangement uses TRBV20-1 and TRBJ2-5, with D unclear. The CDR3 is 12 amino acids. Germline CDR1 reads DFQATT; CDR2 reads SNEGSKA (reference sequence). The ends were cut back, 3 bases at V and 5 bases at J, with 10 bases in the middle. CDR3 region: CSASVGRETQYF. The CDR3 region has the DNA TGCAGTGCTAGTGTCGGACGGGAGACCCAGTACTTC.

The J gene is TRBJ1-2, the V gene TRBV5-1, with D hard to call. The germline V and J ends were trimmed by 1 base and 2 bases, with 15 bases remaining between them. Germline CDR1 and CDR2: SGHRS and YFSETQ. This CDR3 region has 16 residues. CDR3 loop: CASSLYLWQANYGYTF. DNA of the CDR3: TGCGCCAGCAGCTTGTATCTGTGGCAGGCCAACTATGGCTACACCTTC.